The 17 T cell receptor beta chains below were found in one sample sequenced in a study of blood T cell repertoires in COVID-19. The assay was immunoSEQ multiplex PCR, and TCRdb's table has in-frame clones only and misses some. The table includes approximately 68,000 clones, around 82% detected once. Sample: peripheral blood. These TCRs come from a man at least 80 years old with active COVID-19.

The chain is built from TRBV9 and TRBJ2-3; 9 bases are shared with TRBD2. The CDR3 consists of 16 residues. The germline CDR1 and CDR2 sequences are SGDLS and YYNGEE. V lost 0 bases to trimming and J lost 4 bases; unmatched junction nucleotides: 6. For the CDR3, the DNA is TGTGCCAGCAGCGTAGGCGTAGCGGGAGTCGCAGATACGCAGTATTTT. Translated: CASSVGVAGVADTQYF.

At least ten counts were recorded for this clone. The V and J genes are TRBV15 and TRBJ1-1; D is unresolved. V was clipped by 0 bases and J by 2 bases, with 13 bases between them. Germline CDR1 reads LNHNV; CDR2 reads YYDKDF (reference sequence). The CDR3 is made up of 16 amino acids. The CDR3 DNA reads as TGTGCCACCAGCAGAGATATAGTAACGAGCAACACTGAAGCTTTCTTT. Translated: CATSRDIVTSNTEAFF.

J is TRBJ1-2 and V is TRBV6-5; D gene ambiguous. This CDR3 comprises 13 residues. Germline CDR1 MNHEY, CDR2 SVGAGI. Trimming left V 6 bases short and J 7 bases short, with 15 bases between. The CDR3 spells CASREDVVSGYTF. The CDR3 bases are TGTGCCAGCAGGGAGGACGTGGTTTCTGGCTACACCTTC.

This clone was seen a handful of times. This sequence joins TRBV28 and TRBJ1-5; D gene ambiguous. V was cut by 1 base and J by 2 bases, with 9 bases left in between. Germline V gives CDR1 MDHEN, CDR2 SYDVKM. CDR3 length equals 15 residues. The CDR3 nucleotides are TGTGCCAGCAGTTTATTTCCCCATGGCAATCAGCCCCAGCATTTT. As protein: CASSLFPHGNQPQHF.

The J gene is TRBJ2-1, the V gene TRBV28; weak D call: TRBD2 (6 bases). Trimming cost V 7 bases and J 1 base, with 14 bases left between them. The germline CDR1 and CDR2 sequences are MDHEN and SYDVKM. The CDR3 has 15 amino acids. The CDR3 loop is CASNGGPGSYNEQFF. CDR3 nucleotide sequence: TGTGCCAGCAATGGAGGGCCTGGATCCTACAATGAGCAGTTCTTC.

This clone was detected once. The chain carries TRBV6-2 or TRBV6-3 and TRBJ2-1; 13 nucleotides align to TRBD2. Losses at the gene ends were 2 bases for V and 6 bases for J; bases not matched to a gene: 4. CDR1 is MNHEY and CDR2 is SVGEGT in the germline V gene. CDR3 length: 16 residues. DNA for the CDR3: TGTGCCAGCAGTTACAAACTAGCGGGAGGGGGCAATGAGCAGTTCTTC. Translation gives CASSYKLAGGGNEQFF.

This rearrangement joins TRBV6-5 to TRBJ1-4; D is unclear. The CDR3 loop spans 14 amino acids. V was cut by 6 bases and J by 4 bases, with 12 bases left in between. Germline V gene lookup returns CDR1 MNHEY and CDR2 SVGAGI. The CDR3 region is CASRSGQNNEKLFF. CDR3 bases: TGTGCCAGCAGGAGCGGGCAGAATAATGAAAAACTGTTTTTT.

The chain joins TRBV14 to TRBJ1-5; D remains ambiguous. Germline loops: CDR1 SGHDN, CDR2 FVKESK. The CDR3 sequence is 13 residues long. Trimming removed 1 base from V and 7 bases from J, with 8 bases in between. The CDR3 loop is CASSQGAGQPQHF. The CDR3 nucleotides read TGTGCCAGCAGCCAAGGCGCGGGGCAGCCCCAGCATTTT.

The chain recombines TRBV18 with TRBJ1-1; no reliable D call. From germline, CDR1 is KGHSH and CDR2 LQKENI. The CDR3 length is 16 residues. V shed 3 bases and J shed 0 bases, with 14 bases lying between them. CDR3 sequence (DNA): TGTGCCAGCTCACCTAGGATCGGGTTTGTGAACACTGAAGCTTTCTTT. It codes for CASSPRIGFVNTEAFF.

As for this clone: This CDR3 is also generated by other DNA sequences in the sample. This CDR3 reads CASSQERQGGQPQHF. The CDR3 DNA reads TGCGCCAGCAGCCAAGAGCGGCAGGGGGGTCAGCCCCAGCATTTT. The chain recombines TRBV4-3 with TRBJ1-5; 7 nucleotides match TRBD1. In germline, CDR1 is LGHNA, CDR2 YSLEER. CDR3 length equals 15 residues. V trimming: 0 bases; J trimming: 6 bases; junction bases outside the gene matches: 5.

J is TRBJ1-6 and V is TRBV7-8, with D tentatively TRBD1 (6 bases). V was clipped by 3 bases and J by 7 bases, with 10 bases between them. CDR1 is SGHVS, CDR2 FQNEAQ, per germline. This CDR3 region has 14 residues. The DNA for the CDR3 is TGTGCCAGCAGCTTCGAGGGGGTAAATTCACCCCTCCACTTT. It is translated as CASSFEGVNSPLHF.

This clone turned up a few times. The chain has TRBV7-2 and TRBJ2-7, with a tentative D call TRBD1 (6 bases). The CDR3 runs 15 residues. Germline values: CDR1 SGHTA, CDR2 FQGNSA. V dropped 5 bases and J dropped 5 bases, with 19 bases sitting between them. The CDR3: CASSKVGPSGDEQYF. CDR3 bases: TGTGCCAGCAGCAAAGTAGGCCCGTCAGGGGACGAGCAGTACTTC.

The chain uses TRBV7-7 and TRBJ2-1; TRBD1 might be the D (6 bases). Trimming took off 5 bases at V and 5 bases at J, with 10 bases between the two ends. Germline V gene sequence: CDR1 SSHAT, CDR2 FNYEAQ (reference sequence). The CDR3 length is 13 residues. Here the CDR3 reads CASSNGQHNEQFF. For the CDR3, the DNA is TGTGCCAGCAGCAACGGACAGCACAATGAGCAGTTCTTC.

The V gene is TRBV29-1, the J gene TRBJ2-3; TRBD2 matches 14 bases. This CDR3 comprises 14 residues. Per germline, CDR1 SQVTM and CDR2 ANQGSEA. Trimming at V came to 8 bases and at J to 4 bases, leaving 5 bases not matched to a gene. The DNA for the CDR3 is TGCAGCACAACGGGACTAGCGGGAGCAGATACGCAGTATTTT. Residues: CSTTGLAGADTQYF.

This sequence joins TRBV6-2 or TRBV6-3 and TRBJ2-3; 13 positions match TRBD2. Germline-derived CDR1 and CDR2 are MNHEY and SVGEGT. The CDR3 length is 16 residues. Trimming removed 5 bases from V and 5 bases from J; junction bases left unmatched: 7. The CDR3 here is CASSVGLAGHGDTQYF. The DNA of the CDR3 is TGTGCCAGCAGTGTGGGACTAGCGGGACATGGAGATACGCAGTATTTT.

This chain joins TRBV6-5 and TRBJ1-2; tentative D call: TRBD1 (5 bases). Germline CDR1 is MNHEY and CDR2 is SVGAGI. The CDR3 has 13 amino acids. V was pared by 7 bases and J by 3 bases, with 12 bases between. CDR3 DNA: TGTGCCAGCAAATTCAGACAGTACTATGGCTACACCTTC. It yields the protein CASKFRQYYGYTF.

The chain is built from TRBV7-2 and TRBJ2-3; the match to TRBD2 covers 9 bases. This CDR3 comprises 15 residues. With V trimmed by 5 bases and J by 5 bases, 8 bases remained unmatched. Germline V gives CDR1 SGHTA, CDR2 FQGNSA. The DNA of the CDR3 is TGTGCCAGCAGCCACGGGGGGCGGGAGGGAGATACGCAGTATTTT. Amino acid sequence: CASSHGGREGDTQYF.